The rows below give T cell receptor beta chains drawn from one sample of a study of control samples from healthy donors and cancer patients. TCRdb keeps only in-frame clones here, not all; method: immunoSEQ multiplex PCR. The sample lists some 130,000 clones, around nine tenths occurring once. Sequencing was carried out using blood. These receptors were collected from a young woman in good health. CDR3s include the opening cysteine and the closing phenylalanine or tryptophan. The D gene is left open where the match is weak. For some rows the clone size is stated as once, few or many, or as a class when expanded; others skip it.

j_gene	abundance	d_gene	v_gene	CDR3nt	CDR3aa
TRBJ1-4	-	-	TRBV7-2	TGTGCCAGCAGCTTATCGACGGGCTACAATGAAAAACTGTTTTTT	CASSLSTGYNEKLFF
TRBJ2-2	-	-	TRBV27	TGTGCCAGCAGTTTTAGAGGTCGGAGCGGGGAGCTGTTTTTT	CASSFRGRSGELFF
TRBJ1-1	-	-	TRBV18	TGTGCCAGCTCACCAGGAGACTGGACTGAAGCTTTCTTT	CASSPGDWTEAFF
TRBJ2-7	-	TRBD2	TRBV27	TGTGCCAGTATGCGGGGGGGGATGAGCTCCTACGAGCAGTACTTC	CASMRGGMSSYEQYF
TRBJ2-3	-	-	TRBV24-1	TGTGCCACCATGGACACCGGGAGTACCACAGATACGCAGTATTTT	CATMDTGSTTDTQYF
TRBJ1-1	-	-	TRBV20-1	TGCAGCCCGACAGGGAACACTGAAGCTTTCTTT	CSPTGNTEAFF
TRBJ2-1	-	-	TRBV5-1	TGCGCCAGCAGCTTGGTCGGCGCCTCCTCCTACAATGAGCAGTTCTTC	CASSLVGASSYNEQFF
TRBJ2-5	-	TRBD2	TRBV3-1/TRBV3-2	TGTGCCAGCAGCTCTAGCGGGAGGGGGGAGACCCAGTACTTC	CASSSSGRGETQYF
TRBJ1-5	-	TRBD1	TRBV24-1	TGTGCCACCAGTGATTTTGGTACAGGGGGCCGTAATCAGCCCCAGCATTTT	CATSDFGTGGRNQPQHF
TRBJ2-1	-	TRBD2	TRBV11-2	TGTGCCAGCAGTTTCCTAGCGGGAACAAATGAGCAGTTCTTC	CASSFLAGTNEQFF
TRBJ2-7	once	TRBD1	TRBV3-1/TRBV3-2	TGTGCCAGCAGCCAAGATTACACAGGGGCCAACGAGCAGTACTTC	CASSQDYTGANEQYF
TRBJ1-2	-	-	TRBV5-1	TGCGCCAGCAGCCCAGAAGCTAACTATGGCTACACCTTC	CASSPEANYGYTF
TRBJ2-2	-	-	TRBV5-1	TGCGCCAGCAGCTTGGCGGCCAGGGAGAACACCGGGGAGCTGTTTTTT	CASSLAARENTGELFF
TRBJ1-2	-	-	TRBV7-9	TGTGCCAGCAGCTTAAAAAACACTCCATACTATGGCTACACCTTC	CASSLKNTPYYGYTF
TRBJ1-1	many	-	TRBV6-4	TGTGCCAGCAGTGAAGGGACTGAAGCTTTCTTT	CASSEGTEAFF
TRBJ1-5	-	-	TRBV28	TGTGCCAGCAGTTCCTTCAATCAGCCCCAGCATTTT	CASSSFNQPQHF
TRBJ2-3	-	-	TRBV6-5	TGTGCCAGCAGGGCCCCTGGGGGAGGCACAGATACGCAGTATTTT	CASRAPGGGTDTQYF
TRBJ1-5	-	-	TRBV3-1/TRBV3-2	TGTGCCAGCAGCCAAGAGGCAGGGATGGGGCAGCCCCAGCATTTT	CASSQEAGMGQPQHF
TRBJ2-3	-	-	TRBV11-2	TGTGCCAGCAGCTTAGCGGATACGCAGTATTTT	CASSLADTQYF
TRBJ1-5	-	TRBD1	TRBV7-8	TGTGCCAGCAGTCCCAAATGGGGAGGGGGCTTAGACAATCAGCCCCAGCATTTT	CASSPKWGGGLDNQPQHF
TRBJ1-5	-	-	TRBV19	TGTGCCAGTAGTATGGCGCAGGGTCATCAGCCCCAGCATTTT	CASSMAQGHQPQHF
TRBJ2-2	-	-	TRBV3-1/TRBV3-2	TGTGCCAGCAGCACGAGAGTTTCCACCGGGGAGCTGTTTTTT	CASSTRVSTGELFF
TRBJ2-3	-	TRBD1	TRBV5-4	TGTGCCAGCAGCAATCCCGGCGAGGGACAGGGGAAAGATACGCAGTATTTT	CASSNPGEGQGKDTQYF
TRBJ2-5	-	-	TRBV5-1	TGCGCCAGCAGCTTGAGTGCGGGCTCAATGGGGGAGACCCAGTACTTC	CASSLSAGSMGETQYF
TRBJ2-7	-	-	TRBV19	TGTGCCAGTAGTATTTCAGGACAGAGCTCCTACGAGCAGTACTTC	CASSISGQSSYEQYF
TRBJ2-7	-	-	TRBV6-6	TGTGCCAGCAGCCCGCCCCGGGACACCGGGCAGTACTTC	CASSPPRDTGQYF
TRBJ1-3	once	-	TRBV7-9	TGTGCCAGCAGCCTGATAATGCCGGGTGGAAACACCATATATTTT	CASSLIMPGGNTIYF
TRBJ1-4	-	-	TRBV10-3	TGTGCCATCAGTGAGTCTCCTGCAACTAATGAAAAACTGTTTTTT	CAISESPATNEKLFF
TRBJ1-5	-	-	TRBV19	TGTGCCAGTATACGGGGGAAGGGTCAGCCCCAGCATTTT	CASIRGKGQPQHF
TRBJ2-1	-	TRBD2	TRBV7-9	TGTGCCAGCAGGGTAGCGGGAGATGTTCCGCACAATGAGCAGTTCTTC	CASRVAGDVPHNEQFF
TRBJ1-1	-	-	TRBV7-8	TGTGCCAGCAGCTTACGGCAGACGAACACTGAAGCTTTCTTT	CASSLRQTNTEAFF
TRBJ2-1	-	-	TRBV2	TGTGCCAGCAGCGTCCTAGCTCGTGAGCAGTTCTTC	CASSVLAREQFF
TRBJ2-3	once	-	TRBV9	TGTGCCAGCAGCCCTTCGGTAGAGCGCACAGATACGCAGTATTTT	CASSPSVERTDTQYF
TRBJ1-4	-	-	TRBV5-5	TGTGCCAGCAGCTTCCTCCCGGGCCTTAATGAAAAACTGTTTTTT	CASSFLPGLNEKLFF
TRBJ1-2	once	-	TRBV7-6	TGTGCCAGCAGCCCAGGGTTCAACTATGGCTACACCTTC	CASSPGFNYGYTF
TRBJ1-1	-	-	TRBV4-1	TGCGCCAGCAGCGGCCGCACGGCGGCGGCGGCTGAAGCTTTCTTT	CASSGRTAAAAEAFF
TRBJ2-7	-	TRBD2	TRBV7-2	TGTGCCAGCAGCTGGGGACTAGCGGGAGGTAGGGAGCAGTACTTC	CASSWGLAGGREQYF
TRBJ2-5	-	TRBD2	TRBV6-1	TGTGCCAGCAGTACCTCCACTAGCGCCCAAGAGACCCAGTACTTC	CASSTSTSAQETQYF
TRBJ2-2	-	-	TRBV30	TGTGCCTGGAATCGACCGCTATCCTACGCCGGGGAGCTGTTTTTT	CAWNRPLSYAGELFF
TRBJ2-7	once	TRBD1	TRBV7-8	TGTGCCAGCAGCGACCGGGACAGGGCCGTCTACGAGCAGTACTTC	CASSDRDRAVYEQYF
TRBJ2-1	-	TRBD2	TRBV10-3	TGTGCCATCAGTGCTGGACTAGCGGAAGGCAATGAGCAGTTCTTC	CAISAGLAEGNEQFF
TRBJ2-7	-	TRBD1	TRBV30	TGTGCCTGGACGACCGGGACAGGGGGGTACGAGCAGTACTTC	CAWTTGTGGYEQYF
TRBJ2-5	-	TRBD2	TRBV5-1	TGCGCCAGCAGCCAGACTAGCGGGGGTTATGGAGAGACCCAGTACTTC	CASSQTSGGYGETQYF
TRBJ2-2	-	TRBD1	TRBV12-5	TGTGCTAGTGGTTTGTACAGGGGGCGCACCGGGGAGCTGTTTTTT	CASGLYRGRTGELFF
TRBJ2-3	once	TRBD2	TRBV9	TGTGCCAGCAGTGAGCTAGCGGGAGTGGGAAATACGCAGTATTTT	CASSELAGVGNTQYF